Below, one T cell receptor (beta chain) is given with its context. Its specificity is not known. The J segment lost 9 bases and the V segment lost 6 bases, leaving 15 bases of the junction unmatched. Germline CDR1 and CDR2: MDHEN and SYDVKM. The CDR3 is 18 residues long. Every isolated RNA sample was fully reverse transcribed, so sequencing captured expressed TCRB transcripts. TCRdb keeps only in-frame clones here, not all; method: immunoSEQ multiplex PCR. The sample holds 900,000 or so clones, roughly 17% seen once. These data are taken from a study of beta chain features in type 1 diabetes. Points from the study as a whole: The naive, central memory and Treg TCRB repertoires showed an apparent similarity that was greater among patients than among healthy donors. The question left open here concerned HLA type influencing TCRB rearrangement.

Material for sequencing was naive CD4+ T cells from blood. The rearrangement joins TRBV28 to TRBJ2-1, with 15 bases that match TRBD2. This receptor was identified in a woman aged 18-29 years in good health. This CDR3 is CASSSGPPRTSGRVEQFF. The CDR3 DNA reads as TGTGCCAGCAGCTCCGGGCCCCCGCGGACTAGCGGGAGGGTTGAGCAGTTCTTC.